A selection of T cell receptor beta chains follows, all from one sample in a study of OX40 agonist ivuxolimab in advanced cancers. Assay: immunoSEQ multiplex PCR; the TCRdb copy retains only in-frame clones and omits some. The data show approximately 91,000 clones, 70% to 90% seen once. The specimen was CD4+ or CD8+ T cells sorted from blood, collected in a trial of the OX40 agonist ivuxolimab. Receptor source: an adult with an advanced solid tumor such as melanoma, head and neck, liver or kidney cancer. Both conserved end residues are part of each CDR3. A D gene is named only where the DNA matches it firmly. Rows may omit the clone size; those that give it use once, few, many or a size class.

TRBD1	TRBV7-3	NA	TRBJ2-2	CASSSDRGRTGELFF	TGTGCCAGCAGCTCCGACAGGGGAAGGACCGGGGAGCTGTTTTTT
TRBD1	TRBV18	once	TRBJ1-1	CASSPGQGRRTEAFF	TGTGCCAGCTCACCGGGACAGGGGAGGAGGACTGAAGCTTTCTTT
TRBD2	TRBV29-1	NA	TRBJ2-2	CSGSGGAPTGELFF	TGCAGCGGAAGCGGGGGGGCCCCGACCGGGGAGCTGTTTTTT
TRBD2	TRBV6-1	NA	TRBJ2-7	CASSGTSGKPLEQYF	TGTGCCAGCAGTGGGACTAGCGGGAAACCCCTCGAGCAGTACTTC
TRBD1	TRBV11-1	few	TRBJ1-2	CASSNSRDRGYTF	TGTGCCAGCAGCAATTCCCGGGACAGAGGCTACACCTTC
NA	TRBV28	few	TRBJ2-1	CASSLGTAGSPEQFF	TGTGCCAGCAGTTTAGGGACAGCGGGGTCACCTGAGCAGTTCTTC
TRBD2	TRBV27	NA	TRBJ2-7	CATRRSGEGYEQYF	TGTGCCACCCGTCGGAGCGGGGAAGGGTACGAGCAGTACTTC
NA	TRBV5-5	NA	TRBJ1-1	CASSFQGSTEAFF	TGTGCCAGCAGCTTCCAGGGGAGCACTGAAGCTTTCTTT
TRBD2	TRBV5-1	NA	TRBJ2-1	CASSPIPSGGADEQFF	TGCGCCAGCAGCCCCATCCCTAGCGGGGGGGCAGATGAGCAGTTCTTC
NA	TRBV9	NA	TRBJ2-2	CASSVVGGNTGELFF	TGTGCCAGCAGCGTAGTAGGGGGAAACACCGGGGAGCTGTTTTTT
TRBD1	TRBV2	NA	TRBJ1-4	CASIPGQSGKLFF	TGTGCCAGCATCCCGGGACAGTCGGGTAAACTGTTTTTT
NA	TRBV7-2	once	TRBJ1-2	CASSLGGTTGLTGYTF	TGTGCCAGCAGCTTAGGGGGAACCACAGGGCTTACTGGCTACACCTTC
NA	TRBV5-4	NA	TRBJ1-2	CASSPYEGRLFGYTF	TGTGCCAGCAGCCCCTACGAGGGGCGCTTGTTTGGCTACACCTTC
TRBD1	TRBV11-2	NA	TRBJ2-6	CASSLTGDAGANVLTF	TGTGCCAGCAGCTTGACAGGGGACGCTGGGGCCAACGTCCTGACTTTC
TRBD1	TRBV28	NA	TRBJ1-1	CASLGRQGNTEAFF	TGTGCCAGCTTAGGAAGACAGGGGAACACTGAAGCTTTCTTT
TRBD2	TRBV5-1	NA	TRBJ2-1	CASSLGLAEHNEQFF	TGCGCCAGCAGCTTGGGACTAGCGGAGCACAATGAGCAGTTCTTC
NA	TRBV19	NA	TRBJ2-3	CASSPTAGTDTQYF	TGTGCCAGTAGTCCTACAGCGGGCACAGATACGCAGTATTTT
TRBD1	TRBV6-6	NA	TRBJ1-2	CASSGRDRGMKGYTF	TGTGCCAGCAGTGGCAGGGACAGGGGGATGAAAGGCTACACCTTC
NA	TRBV10-3	medium-sized	TRBJ1-5	CATGRNNQPQHF	TGTGCCACGGGACGGAACAATCAGCCCCAGCATTTT
NA	TRBV7-9	NA	TRBJ2-3	CASSPWRGQGTDTQYF	TGTGCCAGCAGCCCCTGGAGGGGGCAGGGCACAGATACGCAGTATTTT